This T cell receptor beta chain was sequenced for a study of blood T cells in healthy people across ages. V was clipped by 6 bases and J by 4 bases, with 18 bases between them. The CDR3 is 14 residues long. In germline, CDR1 is SQVTM, CDR2 ANQGSEA. Whole-study results and caveats: Diversity estimated from one million T cells was considered an underestimate.

This clonotype came up many times. Its antigen is currently unknown. The authors extracted at least 5 micrograms of total RNA per sample. The second PCR ran about 6 to 11 cycles with a sample-barcoded 5' primer and J-beta primers. TCRdb processed the 5' RACE reads anew with MiXCR; each CDR3 protein has one entry. The sample yields 650,000 or so distinct CDR3 sequences, more than 45% seen once. The specimen was blood. V usage is TRBV29-1 and J usage is TRBJ2-5, with a tentative D call TRBD2 (6 bases). The receptor was isolated from a woman aged 80 or older in good health. CDR3 nucleotides: TGCAGCGTGGGGGGTCCAAACGGCGTAGAGACCCAGTACTTC. This gives the protein CSVGGPNGVETQYF.